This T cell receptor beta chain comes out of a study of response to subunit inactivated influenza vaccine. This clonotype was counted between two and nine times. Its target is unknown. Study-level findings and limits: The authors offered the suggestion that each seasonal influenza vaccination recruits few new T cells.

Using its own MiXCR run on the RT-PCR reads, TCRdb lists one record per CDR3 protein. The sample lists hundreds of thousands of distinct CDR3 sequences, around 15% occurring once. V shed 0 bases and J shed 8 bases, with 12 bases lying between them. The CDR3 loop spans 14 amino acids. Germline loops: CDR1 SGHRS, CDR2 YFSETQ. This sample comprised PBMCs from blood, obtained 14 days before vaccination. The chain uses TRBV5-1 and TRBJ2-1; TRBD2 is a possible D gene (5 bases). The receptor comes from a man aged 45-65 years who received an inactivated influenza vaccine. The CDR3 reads CASSLGRPEDEQFF. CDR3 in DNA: TGCGCCAGCAGCTTGGGGCGCCCGGAGGATGAGCAGTTCTTC.